The T cell receptor (beta chain) under discussion was sequenced for a study of vaccination and CD4 T cells after COVID-19. Cultured CD4+ T cell DNA underwent sequencing with the Oncomine TCR Beta short-read assay. TCRdb recomputed calls from the PCR reads with MiXCR, one row per CDR3 protein. The table records some 21,000 distinct CDR3 sequences, approximately 51% of them present only once. This CDR3 is built from 15 residues. Germline loops: CDR1 LNHDA, CDR2 SQIVND (reference sequence). V trimming: 5 bases; J trimming: 9 bases; junction bases outside the gene matches: 14. Treatment reported: roughly ten-day PBMC culture with coronavirus spike peptide pools or control peptides (ViraFEST assay). Culture of around 2 million PBMCs per well took place with roughly 10 IU/ml IL-2 and roughly 9.5 ug/ml peptide pools. This clonotype is classed as large. Its antigen is not known.

J is TRBJ1-1 and V is TRBV19, with TRBD1 matching over 8 bases. The source of this sequence is a human donor who had recovered from COVID-19. Specimen: CD4+ T cells from blood, cultured in vitro. CDR3 nucleotides: TGTGCCAGTAGTGCCCCCTGGACAGGGAATAAGAAAGCTTTCTTT. Translation: CASSAPWTGNKKAFF.